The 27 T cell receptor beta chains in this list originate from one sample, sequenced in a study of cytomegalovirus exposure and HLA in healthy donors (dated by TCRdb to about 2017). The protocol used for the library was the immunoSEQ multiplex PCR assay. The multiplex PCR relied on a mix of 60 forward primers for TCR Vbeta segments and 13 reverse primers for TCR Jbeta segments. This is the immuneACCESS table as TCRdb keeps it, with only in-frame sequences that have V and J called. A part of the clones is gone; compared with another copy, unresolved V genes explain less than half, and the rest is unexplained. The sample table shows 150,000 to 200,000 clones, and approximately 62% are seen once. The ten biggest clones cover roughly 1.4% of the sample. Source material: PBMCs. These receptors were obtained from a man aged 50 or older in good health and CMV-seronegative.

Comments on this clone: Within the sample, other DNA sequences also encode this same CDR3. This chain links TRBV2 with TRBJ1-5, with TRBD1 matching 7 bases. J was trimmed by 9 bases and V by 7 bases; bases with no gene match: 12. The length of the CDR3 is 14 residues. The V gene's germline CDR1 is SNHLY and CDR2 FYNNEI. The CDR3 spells CASKPGQTQGPQHF. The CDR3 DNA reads TGTGCCAGCAAGCCGGGACAGACGCAAGGGCCCCAGCATTTT.

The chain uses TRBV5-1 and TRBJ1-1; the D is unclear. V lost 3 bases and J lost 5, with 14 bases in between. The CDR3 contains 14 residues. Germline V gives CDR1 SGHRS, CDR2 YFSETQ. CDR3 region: CASSSGRGNTEAFF. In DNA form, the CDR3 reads TGCGCCAGCAGCTCTGGCCGGGGTAATACTGAAGCTTTCTTT. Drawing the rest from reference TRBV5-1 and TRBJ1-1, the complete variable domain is KAGVTQTPRYLIKTRGQQVTLSCSPISGHRSVSWYQQTPGQGLQFLFEYFSETQRNKGNFPGRFSGRQFSNSRSEMNVSTLELGDSALYLCASSSGRGNTEAFFGQGTRLTVV.

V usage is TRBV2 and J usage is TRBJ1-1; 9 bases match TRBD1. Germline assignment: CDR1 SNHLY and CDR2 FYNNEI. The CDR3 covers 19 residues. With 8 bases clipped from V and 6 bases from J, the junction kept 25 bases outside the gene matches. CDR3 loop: CASRVMKGTGKALGAEAFF. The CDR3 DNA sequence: TGTGCCAGCCGTGTGATGAAAGGGACAGGGAAGGCGTTGGGGGCTGAAGCTTTCTTT.

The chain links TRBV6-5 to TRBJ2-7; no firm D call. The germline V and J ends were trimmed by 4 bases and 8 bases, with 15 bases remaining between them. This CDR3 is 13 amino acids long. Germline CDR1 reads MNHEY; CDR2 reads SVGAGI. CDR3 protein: CASSSPSNPQQYF. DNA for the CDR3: TGTGCCAGCAGTTCCCCGTCTAACCCACAGCAGTACTTC.

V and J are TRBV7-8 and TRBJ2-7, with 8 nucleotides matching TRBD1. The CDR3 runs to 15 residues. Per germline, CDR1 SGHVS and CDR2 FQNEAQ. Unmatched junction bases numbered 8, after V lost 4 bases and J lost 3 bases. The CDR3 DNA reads TGTGCCAGCAGCTCCCTGACAGGGGAGCTCTACGAGCAGTACTTC. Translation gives CASSSLTGELYEQYF.

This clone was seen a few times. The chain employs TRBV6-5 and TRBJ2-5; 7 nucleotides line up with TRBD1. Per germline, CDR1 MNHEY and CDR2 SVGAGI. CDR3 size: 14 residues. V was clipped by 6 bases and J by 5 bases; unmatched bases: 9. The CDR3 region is CASRTATGTETQYF. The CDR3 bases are TGTGCCAGCAGAACCGCGACAGGGACGGAGACCCAGTACTTC.

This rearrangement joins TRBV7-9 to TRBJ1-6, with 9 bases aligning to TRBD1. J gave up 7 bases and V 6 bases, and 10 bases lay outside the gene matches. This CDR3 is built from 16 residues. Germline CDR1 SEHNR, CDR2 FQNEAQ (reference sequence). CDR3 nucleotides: TGTGCCAGCAGTTCAACCGGGACAGGGAACAATTCACCCCTCCACTTT. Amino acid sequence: CASSSTGTGNNSPLHF. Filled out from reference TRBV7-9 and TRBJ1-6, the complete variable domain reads DTGVSQNPRHKITKRGQNVTFRCDPISEHNRLYWYRQTLGQGPEFLTYFQNEAQLEKSRLLSDRFSAERPKGSFSTLEIQRTEQGDSAMYLCASSSTGTGNNSPLHFGNGTRLTVT.

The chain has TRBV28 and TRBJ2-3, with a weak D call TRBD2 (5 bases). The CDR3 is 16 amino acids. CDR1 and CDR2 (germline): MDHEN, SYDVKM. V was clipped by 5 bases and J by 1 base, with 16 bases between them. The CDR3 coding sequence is TGTGCCAGCAGTAGCCCCGGAGGACTCGGCACAGATACGCAGTATTTT. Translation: CASSSPGGLGTDTQYF.

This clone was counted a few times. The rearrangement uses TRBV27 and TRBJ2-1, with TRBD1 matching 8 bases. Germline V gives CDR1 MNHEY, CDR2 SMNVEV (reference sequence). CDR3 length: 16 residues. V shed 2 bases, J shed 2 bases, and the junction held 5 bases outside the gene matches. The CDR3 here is CASSLGQGKTYNEQFF. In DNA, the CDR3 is TGTGCCAGCAGTTTAGGACAGGGAAAGACCTACAATGAGCAGTTCTTC.

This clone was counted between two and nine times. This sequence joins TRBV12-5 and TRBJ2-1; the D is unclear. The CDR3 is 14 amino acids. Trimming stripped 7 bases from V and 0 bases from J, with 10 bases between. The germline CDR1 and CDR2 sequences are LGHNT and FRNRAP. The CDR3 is CASEERSSYNEQFF. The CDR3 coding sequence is TGTGCTAGTGAAGAGAGAAGCTCCTACAATGAGCAGTTCTTC.

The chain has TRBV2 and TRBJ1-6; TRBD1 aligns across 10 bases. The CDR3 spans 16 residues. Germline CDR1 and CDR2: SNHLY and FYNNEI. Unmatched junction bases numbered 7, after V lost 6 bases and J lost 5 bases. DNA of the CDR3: TGTGCCAGCAGGCCCGGGACAGGGGCGGATAATTCACCCCTCCACTTT. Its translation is CASRPGTGADNSPLHF.

The CDR3 reads CASSPSTTGFLNTEAFF. As DNA, the CDR3 is TGTGCCAGCAGTCCGTCCACAACAGGGTTCTTAAACACTGAAGCTTTCTTT. J is TRBJ1-1 and V is TRBV27; D is possibly TRBD1 (6 bases). V was cut by 5 bases and J by 2 bases, with 21 bases left in between. The CDR3 totals 17 residues. Germline assignment: CDR1 MNHEY and CDR2 SMNVEV (reference sequence).

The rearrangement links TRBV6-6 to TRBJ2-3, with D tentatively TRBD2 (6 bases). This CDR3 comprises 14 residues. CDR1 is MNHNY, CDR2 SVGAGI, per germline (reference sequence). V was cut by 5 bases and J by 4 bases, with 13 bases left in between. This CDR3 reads CASSQSTRSDTQYF. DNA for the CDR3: TGTGCCAGCAGTCAATCGACTAGATCAGATACGCAGTATTTT.

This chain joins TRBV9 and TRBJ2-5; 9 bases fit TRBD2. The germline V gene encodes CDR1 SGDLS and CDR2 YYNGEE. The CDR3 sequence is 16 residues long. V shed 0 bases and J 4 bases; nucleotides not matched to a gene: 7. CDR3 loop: CASSVGGLSGGETQYF. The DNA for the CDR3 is TGTGCCAGCAGCGTAGGGGGACTTAGCGGGGGAGAGACCCAGTACTTC.

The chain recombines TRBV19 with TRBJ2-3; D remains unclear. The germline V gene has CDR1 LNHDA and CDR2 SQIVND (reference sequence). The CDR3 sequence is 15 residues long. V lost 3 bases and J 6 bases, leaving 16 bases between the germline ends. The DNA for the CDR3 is TGTGCCAGTAGTATTTTGGGCCAACCCCGTGATACGCAGTATTTT. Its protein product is CASSILGQPRDTQYF.

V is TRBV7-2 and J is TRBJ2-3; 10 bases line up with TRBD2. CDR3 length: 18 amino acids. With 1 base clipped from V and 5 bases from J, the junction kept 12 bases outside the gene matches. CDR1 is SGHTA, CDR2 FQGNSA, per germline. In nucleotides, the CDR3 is TGTGCCAGCAGCTTAGGGAGGCAGGAGCGGGGGGGTAAAGATACGCAGTATTTT. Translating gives CASSLGRQERGGKDTQYF.

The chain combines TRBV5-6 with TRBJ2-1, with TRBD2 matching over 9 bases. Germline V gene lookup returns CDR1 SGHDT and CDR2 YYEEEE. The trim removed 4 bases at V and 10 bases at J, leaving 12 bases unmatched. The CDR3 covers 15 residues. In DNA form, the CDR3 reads TGTGCCAGCAGCCTATCTAGCGGGGTTCGGGAAGAGCAGTTCTTC. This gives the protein CASSLSSGVREEQFF.

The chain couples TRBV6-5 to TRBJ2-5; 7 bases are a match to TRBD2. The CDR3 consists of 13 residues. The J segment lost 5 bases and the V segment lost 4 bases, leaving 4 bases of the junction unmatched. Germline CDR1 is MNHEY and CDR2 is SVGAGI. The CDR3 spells CASSFLGGETQYF. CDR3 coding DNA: TGTGCCAGCAGTTTCCTCGGGGGGGAGACCCAGTACTTC.

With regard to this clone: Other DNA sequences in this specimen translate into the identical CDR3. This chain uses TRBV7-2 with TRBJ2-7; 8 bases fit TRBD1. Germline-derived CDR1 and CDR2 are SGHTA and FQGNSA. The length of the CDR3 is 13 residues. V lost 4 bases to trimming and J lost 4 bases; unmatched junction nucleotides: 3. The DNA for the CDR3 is TGTGCCAGCAGCTCCACAGGGGGGTACGAGCAGTACTTC. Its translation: CASSSTGGYEQYF.

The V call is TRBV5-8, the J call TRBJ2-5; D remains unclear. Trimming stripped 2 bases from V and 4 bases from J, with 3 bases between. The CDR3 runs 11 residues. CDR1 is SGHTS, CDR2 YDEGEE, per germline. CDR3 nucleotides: TGTGCCAGCAGCTTCGGAGAGACCCAGTACTTC. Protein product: CASSFGETQYF.

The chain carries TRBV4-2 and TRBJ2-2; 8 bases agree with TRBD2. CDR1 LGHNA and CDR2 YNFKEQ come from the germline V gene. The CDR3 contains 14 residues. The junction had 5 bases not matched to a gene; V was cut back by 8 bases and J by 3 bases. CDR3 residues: CASGGTRDTGELFF. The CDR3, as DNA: TGTGCCAGCGGGGGGACTAGAGACACCGGGGAGCTGTTTTTT.

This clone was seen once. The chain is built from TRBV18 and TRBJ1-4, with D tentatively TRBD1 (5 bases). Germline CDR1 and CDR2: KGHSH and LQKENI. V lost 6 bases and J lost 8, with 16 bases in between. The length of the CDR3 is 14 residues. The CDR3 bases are TGTGCCAGCTCCCATCGGGACGGGGGAGAAAAACTGTTTTTT. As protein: CASSHRDGGEKLFF.

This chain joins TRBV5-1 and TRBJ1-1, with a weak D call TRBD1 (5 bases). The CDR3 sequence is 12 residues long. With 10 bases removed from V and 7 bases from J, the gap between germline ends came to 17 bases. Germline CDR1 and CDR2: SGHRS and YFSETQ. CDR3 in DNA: TGCGCCCTCCTAAGGGGATGTGGTGAAGCTTTCTTT. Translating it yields CALLRGCGEAFF.

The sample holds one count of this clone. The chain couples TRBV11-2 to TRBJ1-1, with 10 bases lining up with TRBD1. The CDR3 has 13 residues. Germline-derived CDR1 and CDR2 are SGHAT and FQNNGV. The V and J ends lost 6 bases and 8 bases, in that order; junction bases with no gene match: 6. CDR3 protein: CASRDRGISEAFF. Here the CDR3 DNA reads TGTGCCAGCAGGGACAGGGGGATAAGCGAAGCTTTCTTT.

Here the CDR3 DNA reads TGTGCCAGCAGCCAGTCGACAGGGGTAGAGACCCAGTACTTC. This encodes CASSQSTGVETQYF. The chain combines TRBV7-3 with TRBJ2-5, with 8 bases identical to TRBD1. Germline lookup yields CDR1 SGHTA and CDR2 FQGTGA. CDR3 length equals 14 residues. Trimming cost V 5 bases and J 4 bases; bases outside gene matches: 6. The entire variable domain, with the rest obtained from reference TRBV7-3 and TRBJ2-5, is as follows: GAGVSQTPSNKVTEKGKYVELRCDPISGHTALYWYRQSLGQGPEFLIYFQGTGAADDSGLPNDRFFAVRPEGSVSTLKIQRTERGDSAVYLCASSQSTGVETQYFGPGTRLLVL.

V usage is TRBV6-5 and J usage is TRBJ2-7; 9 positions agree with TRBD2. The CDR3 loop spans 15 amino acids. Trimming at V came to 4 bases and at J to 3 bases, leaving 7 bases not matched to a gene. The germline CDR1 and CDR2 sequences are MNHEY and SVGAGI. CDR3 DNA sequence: TGTGCCAGCAGTTTTAGCGGGGGACGACTCTACGAGCAGTACTTC. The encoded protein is CASSFSGGRLYEQYF.

The CDR3 DNA is TGTGCCAGCAGCCCCGGGGTCGGCGGCTATGGCTACACCTTC. It translates to CASSPGVGGYGYTF. This rearrangement joins TRBV7-2 to TRBJ1-2; D not certain. Germline values: CDR1 SGHTA, CDR2 FQGNSA. CDR3 length: 14 amino acids. V shed 5 bases and J shed 4 bases, with 14 bases lying between them. The whole variable domain, filled in from reference TRBV7-2 and TRBJ1-2, reads GAGVSQSPSNKVTEKGKDVELRCDPISGHTALYWYRQSLGQGLEFLIYFQGNSAPDKSGLPSDRFSAERTGGSVSTLTIQRTQQEDSAVYLCASSPGVGGYGYTFGSGTRLTVV.